These 17 T cell receptor beta chains originate from one sample sequenced in a study of T cell repertoires in cytomegalovirus infection. TCRdb re-called the reads with MiXCR, one entry per CDR3 protein. This sample has about 920,000 distinct CDR3 sequences; 25% to 40% occur once, and the top ten carry roughly 13%. These receptors lack a known antigen. The sample here was cultured CD8+ T cells from PBMCs, taken from culture after CMV antigen stimulation. Receptors originate from a human donor in good health (CMV status not recorded). Some clones in this sample may be carry-over from other donors' samples.

This clonotype has more than one count but fewer than ten. The rearrangement joins TRBV7-9 to TRBJ2-3; TRBD1 matches 7 bases. Trimming at V came to 4 bases and at J to 1 base, leaving 11 bases not matched to a gene. CDR1 and CDR2 (germline): SEHNR, FQNEAQ (reference sequence). The CDR3 covers 17 residues. CDR3 in DNA: TGTGCCAGCAGCTCCCATTTCGGGCAGGGGGGCACAGATACGCAGTATTTT. Residues: CASSSHFGQGGTDTQYF.

In this sample, this clonotype turned up a few times. The chain joins TRBV2 to TRBJ1-2; 8 nucleotides line up with TRBD1. This CDR3 is built from 11 residues. Germline lookup yields CDR1 SNHLY and CDR2 FYNNEI. The junction had 2 bases not matched to a gene; V was cut back by 9 bases and J by 5 bases. CDR3 in amino acids: CARDREYGYTF. Written as DNA, the CDR3 is TGTGCCAGGGACAGGGAATATGGCTACACCTTC.

This clonotype has a count of ten or more. The chain recombines TRBV12-3 or TRBV12-4 with TRBJ1-1; the D is unclear. Trimming took off 0 bases at V and 1 base at J, with 6 bases between the two ends. The CDR3 length is 14 residues. In nucleotides, the CDR3 is TGTGCCAGCAGTTTAGCGCAAGGGAACACTGAAGCTTTCTTT. Residues: CASSLAQGNTEAFF.

This clonotype has a single count. The V call is TRBV2, the J call TRBJ1-1, with TRBD1 matching over 8 bases. With 8 bases clipped from V and 0 bases from J, the junction kept 5 bases outside the gene matches. The CDR3 runs 14 residues. CDR1 is SNHLY, CDR2 FYNNEI, per germline. The CDR3 region has the DNA TGTGCCAGCGGGGCAGGGGGCATGAACACTGAAGCTTTCTTT. It translates to CASGAGGMNTEAFF.

This clonotype was observed a few times. The chain combines TRBV19 with TRBJ1-2, with D possibly TRBD1 on 5 matching bases. V gave up 10 bases and J gave up 4 bases, with 16 bases separating them. The CDR3 length is 13 residues. Germline CDR1 LNHDA, CDR2 SQIVND (reference sequence). CDR3 nucleotides: TGTGCCACCATGCACAGGCTGGCCTATGGCTACACCTTC. This gives the protein CATMHRLAYGYTF.

V is TRBV13 and J is TRBJ1-3, with TRBD1 as a possible D gene (5 bases). Germline V CDR1 and CDR2: PRHDT, FYEKMQ (reference sequence). Trimming left V 3 bases short and J 4 bases short, with 16 bases between. CDR3 length equals 16 residues. The CDR3 loop is CASSLAGAGSGNTIYF. The CDR3 DNA is TGTGCCAGCAGCTTGGCTGGGGCCGGCTCCGGAAACACCATATATTTT.

This clonotype showed up many times. The chain couples TRBV7-2 to TRBJ1-6; 7 nucleotides match TRBD1. The CDR3 extends over 15 amino acids. After removal of 5 bases from V and 4 bases from J, the junction contained 5 bases not matched to a gene. The germline gives CDR1 SGHTA, CDR2 FQGNSA. The CDR3 reads CASSPGDSYNSPLHF. In DNA, the CDR3 is TGTGCCAGCAGCCCCGGGGACAGTTATAATTCACCCCTCCACTTT.

The chain combines TRBV10-3 with TRBJ2-3; 11 bases are shared with TRBD2. The CDR3 is 17 residues long. V dropped 2 bases and J dropped 3; count of bases not matched to a gene: 7. Germline CDR1 ENHRY, CDR2 SYGVKD. The CDR3 nucleotides read TGTGCCATCAGTGAGGATAGCGGGGGGGATGGGACAGATACGCAGTATTTT. Its protein product is CAISEDSGGDGTDTQYF.

The chain's CDR3 is CASSLETLYEQYV. The CDR3 DNA reads as TGTGCCAGCAGCTTAGAAACCCTCTACGAGCAGTACGTC. The gene calls are TRBV7-9 and TRBJ2-7; D gene unclear. The length of the CDR3 is 13 residues. The V gene lost 1 base and the J gene lost 3 bases, with 7 bases spanning the gap. Germline assignment: CDR1 SEHNR and CDR2 FQNEAQ (reference sequence).

The chain joins TRBV2 to TRBJ1-5, with D unclear. Per germline, CDR1 SNHLY and CDR2 FYNNEI. CDR3 size: 16 residues. Between the trimmed V and J ends, which lost 1 base and 3 bases, there was a span of 13 bases. CDR3 nucleotide sequence: TGTGCCAGCAGTGAAGACAGTGAAATTCTCAATCAGCCCCAGCATTTT. It codes for CASSEDSEILNQPQHF.

The chain has TRBV29-1 and TRBJ2-1; the D gene is possibly TRBD1 (5 bases). CDR1 and CDR2 from the germline V gene are SQVTM and ANQGSEA. V dropped 4 bases and J dropped 7 bases, with 11 bases sitting between them. The CDR3 extends over 12 amino acids. CDR3 sequence reads: CSVGGLVNEQFF. The CDR3 nucleotides read TGCAGCGTTGGGGGCCTTGTAAATGAGCAGTTCTTC.

The chain recombines TRBV12-3 or TRBV12-4 with TRBJ2-1; possibly TRBD2 for D (6 bases). Trimming stripped 11 bases from V and 7 bases from J, with 15 bases between. The CDR3 is 12 amino acids. CDR3 sequence reads: CAGTSSGNEQFF. Written as DNA, the CDR3 is TGTGCCGGAACTAGCTCGGGGAATGAGCAGTTCTTC.

This clonotype was counted only a few times. The rearrangement uses TRBV27 and TRBJ2-5; D is perhaps TRBD2 (6 bases). This CDR3 has 17 amino acids. The germline CDR1 and CDR2 sequences are MNHEY and SMNVEV (reference sequence). Between the trimmed V and J ends, which lost 3 bases and 1 base, there was a span of 18 bases. The CDR3 reads CASSFLPGLMAQETQYF. CDR3 nucleotide sequence: TGTGCCAGCAGTTTTCTCCCGGGACTCATGGCCCAAGAGACCCAGTACTTC.

This clonotype showed up just a few times. This chain connects TRBV28 to TRBJ2-1; D ambiguous. Germline V gives CDR1 MDHEN, CDR2 SYDVKM. Trimming took off 5 bases at V and 8 bases at J, with 19 bases between the two ends. The length of the CDR3 is 15 residues. CDR3 in DNA: TGTGCCAGCAGTGACGCGGCCCCTGTGATCGATGAGCAGTTCTTC. Its translation: CASSDAAPVIDEQFF.

This rearrangement joins TRBV7-3 to TRBJ2-2, with D unresolved. With 2 bases removed from V and 5 bases from J, the gap between germline ends came to 9 bases. Germline-derived CDR1 and CDR2 are SGHTA and FQGTGA. This CDR3 spans 14 amino acids. CDR3 coding DNA: TGTGCCAGCAGCTTACCTGGGCGGACCGGGGAGCTGTTTTTT. Its protein product is CASSLPGRTGELFF.

The chain uses TRBV11-2 and TRBJ2-1, with 8 bases that match TRBD2. V lost 5 bases to trimming and J lost 1 base; unmatched junction nucleotides: 10. In germline, CDR1 is SGHAT, CDR2 FQNNGV. This CDR3 has 17 residues. The CDR3 region is CASSPRGGGQSYNEQFF. The CDR3 DNA is TGTGCCAGCAGCCCCCGGGGGGGGGGACAATCCTACAATGAGCAGTTCTTC.

The table lists this clonotype with a few counts. The CDR3 DNA sequence: TGTGCCAGCAGCGGGCCGATGGACAGGGGCGACACCGGGGAGCTGTTTTTT. Amino acids: CASSGPMDRGDTGELFF. The V gene is TRBV9, the J gene TRBJ2-2, with 9 positions matching TRBD1. Trimming took 3 bases from V and 3 from J; bases not matched to a gene: 9. CDR1 is SGDLS, CDR2 YYNGEE, per germline. This CDR3 comprises 17 residues.